This T cell receptor beta chain was recovered during a study of T cell changes during pregnancy in multiple sclerosis. Some clones are missing from TCRdb's copy, which holds only in-frame ones; the method was immunoSEQ multiplex PCR. The table includes about 40,000 clones, over 75% detected once. V lost 3 bases, J lost 8 bases, and 10 bases stayed unmatched. This CDR3 has 15 residues. Germline CDR1 reads LNHDA; CDR2 reads SQIVND (reference sequence). This clone turned up a few times. The chain recombines TRBV19 with TRBJ1-5; 7 bases line up with TRBD1. The TCR originated in a female donor in good health, enrolled as a control in a pregnancy study. Sequencing used peripheral blood, obtained in the first trimester of pregnancy. The CDR3 nucleotides read TGTGCCAGTAGTATCCGGCAGGGGGTAAAGGAGCCCCAGCATTTT. Translated: CASSIRQGVKEPQHF.